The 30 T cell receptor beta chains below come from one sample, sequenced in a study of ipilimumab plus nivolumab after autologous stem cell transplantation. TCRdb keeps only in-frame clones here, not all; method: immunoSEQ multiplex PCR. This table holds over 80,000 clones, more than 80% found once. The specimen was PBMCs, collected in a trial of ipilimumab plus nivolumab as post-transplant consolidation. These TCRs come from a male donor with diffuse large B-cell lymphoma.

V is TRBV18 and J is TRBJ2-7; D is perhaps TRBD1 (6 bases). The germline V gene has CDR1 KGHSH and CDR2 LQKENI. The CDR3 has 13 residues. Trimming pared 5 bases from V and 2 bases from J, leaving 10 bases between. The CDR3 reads CASSTTGTYEQYF. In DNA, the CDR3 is TGTGCCAGCTCAACCACAGGGACCTACGAGCAGTACTTC.

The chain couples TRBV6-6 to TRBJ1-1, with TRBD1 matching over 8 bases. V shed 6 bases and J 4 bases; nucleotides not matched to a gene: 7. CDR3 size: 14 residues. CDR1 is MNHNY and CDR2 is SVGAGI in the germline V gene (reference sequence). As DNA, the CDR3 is TGTGCCAGCAGGGACAGGGATCGGGGCACTGAAGCTTTCTTT. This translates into CASRDRDRGTEAFF.

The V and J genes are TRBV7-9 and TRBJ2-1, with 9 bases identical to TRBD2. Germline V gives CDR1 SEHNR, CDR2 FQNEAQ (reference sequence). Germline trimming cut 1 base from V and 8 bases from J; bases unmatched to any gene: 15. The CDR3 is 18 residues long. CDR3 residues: CASSLEMGLRGGGDEQFF. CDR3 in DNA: TGTGCCAGCAGCTTAGAGATGGGTTTGCGGGGGGGAGGCGATGAGCAGTTCTTC.

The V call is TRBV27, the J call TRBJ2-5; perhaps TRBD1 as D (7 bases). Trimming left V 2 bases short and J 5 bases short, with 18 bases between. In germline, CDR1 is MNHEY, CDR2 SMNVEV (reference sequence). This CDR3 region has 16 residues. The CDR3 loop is CASSLTFGGGGETQYF. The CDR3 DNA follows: TGTGCCAGCAGTTTAACGTTTGGAGGGGGCGGTGAGACCCAGTACTTC.

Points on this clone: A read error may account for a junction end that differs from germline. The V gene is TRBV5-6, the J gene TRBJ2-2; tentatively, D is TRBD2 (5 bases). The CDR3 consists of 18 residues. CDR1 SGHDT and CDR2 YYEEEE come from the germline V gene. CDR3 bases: TGTGCCAGCGGCTTCCCTAGTGTTAGCGCTAAGAACACCGGGGAGCTGTTTTTT. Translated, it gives CASGFPSVSAKNTGELFF.

CDR3 sequence reads: CSVEVNSNQPQHF. Written as DNA, the CDR3 is TGCAGCGTTGAAGTAAATAGCAATCAGCCCCAGCATTTT. This chain links TRBV29-1 with TRBJ1-5; D unresolved. The CDR3 covers 13 residues. The germline CDR1 and CDR2 sequences are SQVTM and ANQGSEA. V was pared by 1 base and J by 0 bases, with 4 bases between.

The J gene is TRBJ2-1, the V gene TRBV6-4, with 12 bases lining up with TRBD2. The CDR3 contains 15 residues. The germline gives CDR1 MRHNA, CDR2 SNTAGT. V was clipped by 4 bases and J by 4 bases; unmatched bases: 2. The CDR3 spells CASSVLAGGYNEQFF. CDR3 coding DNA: TGTGCCAGCAGTGTACTAGCGGGGGGTTACAATGAGCAGTTCTTC.

CDR3 loop: CGSQENTEAFF. The CDR3 DNA reads TGTGGCTCGCAGGAGAACACTGAAGCTTTCTTT. The chain uses TRBV9 and TRBJ1-1; no firm D call. From germline, CDR1 is SGDLS and CDR2 YYNGEE. The length of the CDR3 is 11 residues.

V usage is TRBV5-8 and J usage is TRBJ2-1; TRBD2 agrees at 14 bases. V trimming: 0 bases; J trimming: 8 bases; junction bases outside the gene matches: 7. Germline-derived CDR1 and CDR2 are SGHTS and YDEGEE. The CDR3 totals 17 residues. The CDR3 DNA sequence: TGTGCCAGCAGCTTGGTTCGGACTAGCGGGGGGCCCCATGAGCAGTTCTTC. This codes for CASSLVRTSGGPHEQFF.

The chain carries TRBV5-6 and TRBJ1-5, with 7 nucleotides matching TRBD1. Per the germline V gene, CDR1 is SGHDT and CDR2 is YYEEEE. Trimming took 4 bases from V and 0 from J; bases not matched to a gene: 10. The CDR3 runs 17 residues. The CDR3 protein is CASSELGGKNSNQPQHF. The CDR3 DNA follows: TGTGCCAGCAGCGAGCTAGGGGGCAAAAATAGCAATCAGCCCCAGCATTTT.

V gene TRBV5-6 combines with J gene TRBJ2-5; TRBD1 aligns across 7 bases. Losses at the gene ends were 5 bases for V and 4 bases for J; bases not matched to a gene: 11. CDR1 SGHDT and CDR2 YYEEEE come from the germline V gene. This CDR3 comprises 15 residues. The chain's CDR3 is CASSYPDRVRETQYF. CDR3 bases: TGTGCCAGCAGTTACCCCGACAGGGTGAGAGAGACCCAGTACTTC.

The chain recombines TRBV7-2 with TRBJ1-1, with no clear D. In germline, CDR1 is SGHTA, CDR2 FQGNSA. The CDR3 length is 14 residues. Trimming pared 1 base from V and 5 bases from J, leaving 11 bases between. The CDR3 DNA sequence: TGTGCCAGCAGCTTAGGAGGTTTGGGAACTGAAGCTTTCTTT. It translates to CASSLGGLGTEAFF.

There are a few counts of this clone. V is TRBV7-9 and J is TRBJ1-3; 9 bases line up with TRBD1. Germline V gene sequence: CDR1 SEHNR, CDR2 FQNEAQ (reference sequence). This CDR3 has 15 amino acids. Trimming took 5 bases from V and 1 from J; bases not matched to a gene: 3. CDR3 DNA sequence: TGTGCCAGCAGCAAACAGGGGGCGTCTGGAAACACCATATATTTT. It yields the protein CASSKQGASGNTIYF. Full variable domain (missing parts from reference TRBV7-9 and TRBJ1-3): DTGVSQNPRHKITKRGQNVTFRCDPISEHNRLYWYRQTLGQGPEFLTYFQNEAQLEKSRLLSDRFSAERPKGSFSTLEIQRTEQGDSAMYLCASSKQGASGNTIYFGEGSWLTVV.

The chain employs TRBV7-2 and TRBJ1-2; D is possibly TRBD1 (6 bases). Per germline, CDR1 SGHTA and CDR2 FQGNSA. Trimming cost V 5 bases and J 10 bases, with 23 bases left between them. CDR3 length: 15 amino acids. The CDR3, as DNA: TGTGCCAGCAGCCCGGAGGCCGGGACACGGCGCCCCTACACCTTC. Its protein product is CASSPEAGTRRPYTF.

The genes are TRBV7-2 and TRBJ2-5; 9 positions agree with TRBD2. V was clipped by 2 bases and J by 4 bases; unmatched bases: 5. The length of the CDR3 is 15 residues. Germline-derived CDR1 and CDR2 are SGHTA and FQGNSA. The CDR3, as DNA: TGTGCCAGCAGCTTAAATGGCGGGGGGGCAGAGACCCAGTACTTC. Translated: CASSLNGGGAETQYF.

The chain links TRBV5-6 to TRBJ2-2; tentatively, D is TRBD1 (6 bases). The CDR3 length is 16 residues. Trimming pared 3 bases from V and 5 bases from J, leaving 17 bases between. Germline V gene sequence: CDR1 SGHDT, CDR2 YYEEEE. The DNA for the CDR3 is TGTGCCAGCAGCTGGGGGCGTTCGATTGGAACCGGGGAGCTGTTTTTT. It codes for CASSWGRSIGTGELFF.

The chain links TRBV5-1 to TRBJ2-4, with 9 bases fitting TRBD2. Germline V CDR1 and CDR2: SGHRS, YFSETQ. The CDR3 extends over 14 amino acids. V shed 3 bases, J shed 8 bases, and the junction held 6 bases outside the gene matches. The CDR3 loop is CASSSSGGRDIQYF. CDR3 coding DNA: TGCGCCAGCAGCTCGAGCGGGGGGCGAGACATTCAGTACTTC.

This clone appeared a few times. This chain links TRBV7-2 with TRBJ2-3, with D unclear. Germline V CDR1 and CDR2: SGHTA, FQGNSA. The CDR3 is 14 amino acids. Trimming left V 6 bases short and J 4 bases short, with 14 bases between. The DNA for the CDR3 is TGTGCCAGCAGACCGGTAGGGATCGCAGATACGCAGTATTTT. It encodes CASRPVGIADTQYF.

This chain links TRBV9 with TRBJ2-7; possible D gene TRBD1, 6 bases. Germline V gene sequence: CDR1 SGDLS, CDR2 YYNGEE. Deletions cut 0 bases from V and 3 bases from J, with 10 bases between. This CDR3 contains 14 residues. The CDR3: CASSVGLGHYEQYF. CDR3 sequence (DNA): TGTGCCAGCAGCGTAGGTCTGGGACACTACGAGCAGTACTTC.

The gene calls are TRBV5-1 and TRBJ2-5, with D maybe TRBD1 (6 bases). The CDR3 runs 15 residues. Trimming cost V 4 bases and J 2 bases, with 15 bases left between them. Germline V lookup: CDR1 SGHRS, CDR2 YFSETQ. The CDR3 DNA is TGCGCCAGCAGCATGGGTGGGGGCGGTCAAGAGACCCAGTACTTC. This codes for CASSMGGGGQETQYF.

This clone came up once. The CDR3 DNA sequence: TGTGCCAGCAGCTTATATCGGGATGAGCAGTTCTTC. Residues: CASSLYRDEQFF. V usage is TRBV7-8 and J usage is TRBJ2-1; D unresolved. This CDR3 has 12 amino acids. CDR1 is SGHVS and CDR2 is FQNEAQ in the germline V gene. V lost 2 bases, J lost 8 bases, and 7 bases lay in between.

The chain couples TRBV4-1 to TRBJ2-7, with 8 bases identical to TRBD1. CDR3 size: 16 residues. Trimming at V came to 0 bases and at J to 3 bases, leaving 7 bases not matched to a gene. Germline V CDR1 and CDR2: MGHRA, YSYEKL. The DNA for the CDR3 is TGCGCCAGCAGCCAAGACAGTGACAGGGGAAACTACGAGCAGTACTTC. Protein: CASSQDSDRGNYEQYF.

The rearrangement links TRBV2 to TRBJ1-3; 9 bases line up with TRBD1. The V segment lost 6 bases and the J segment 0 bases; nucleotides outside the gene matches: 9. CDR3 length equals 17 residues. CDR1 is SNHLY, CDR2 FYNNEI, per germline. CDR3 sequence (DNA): TGTGCCAGCAGGGAGATCGGGACAGGGTTCTCTGGAAACACCATATATTTT. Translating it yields CASREIGTGFSGNTIYF.

For the CDR3, the DNA is TGCGCCAGCAGCCGGCTGATGGGGGAAAGAGATACGCAGTATTTT. It translates to CASSRLMGERDTQYF. This sequence joins TRBV5-1 and TRBJ2-3, with D perhaps TRBD1 or TRBD2 (5 bases each). This CDR3 has 15 amino acids. The V gene's germline CDR1 is SGHRS and CDR2 YFSETQ. V gave up 4 bases and J gave up 5 bases, with 17 bases separating them.

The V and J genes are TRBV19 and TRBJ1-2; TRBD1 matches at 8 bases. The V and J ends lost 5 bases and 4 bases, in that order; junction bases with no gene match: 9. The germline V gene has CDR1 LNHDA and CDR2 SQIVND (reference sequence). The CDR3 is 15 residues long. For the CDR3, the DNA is TGTGCCAGTAGTGGACCGGACAGGGACCCCTATGGCTACACCTTC. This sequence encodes CASSGPDRDPYGYTF.

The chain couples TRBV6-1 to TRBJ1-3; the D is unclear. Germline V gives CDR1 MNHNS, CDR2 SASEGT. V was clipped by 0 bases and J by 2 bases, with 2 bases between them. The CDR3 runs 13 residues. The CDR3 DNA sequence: TGTGCCAGCAGTGAAGCGCCTGGAAACACCATATATTTT. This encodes CASSEAPGNTIYF.

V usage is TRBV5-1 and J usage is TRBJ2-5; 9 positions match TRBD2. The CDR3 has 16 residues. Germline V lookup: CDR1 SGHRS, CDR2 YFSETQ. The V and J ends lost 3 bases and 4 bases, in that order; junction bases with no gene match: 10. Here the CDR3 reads CASSSGGSGGGETQYF. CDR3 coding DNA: TGCGCCAGCAGCTCCGGCGGTAGCGGGGGCGGAGAGACCCAGTACTTC.

CDR3: CASSTQGADTQYF. DNA for the CDR3: TGTGCCAGTAGTACACAGGGGGCAGATACGCAGTATTTT. The chain joins TRBV19 to TRBJ2-3; 8 nucleotides match TRBD1. Unmatched junction bases numbered 1, after V lost 4 bases and J lost 4 bases. The germline V gene has CDR1 LNHDA and CDR2 SQIVND (reference sequence). The CDR3 is 13 amino acids.

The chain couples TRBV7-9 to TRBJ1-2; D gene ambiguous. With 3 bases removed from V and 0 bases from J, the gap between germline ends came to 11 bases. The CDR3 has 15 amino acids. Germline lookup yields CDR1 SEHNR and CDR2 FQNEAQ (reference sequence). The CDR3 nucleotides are TGTGCCAGCAGCTTTGATGGGGTGGCTAACTATGGCTACACCTTC. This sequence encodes CASSFDGVANYGYTF.

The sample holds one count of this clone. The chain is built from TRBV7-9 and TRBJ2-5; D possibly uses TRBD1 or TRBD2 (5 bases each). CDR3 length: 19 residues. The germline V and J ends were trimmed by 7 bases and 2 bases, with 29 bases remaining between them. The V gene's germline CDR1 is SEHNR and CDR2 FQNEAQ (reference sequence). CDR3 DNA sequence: TGTGCCAGCACCCCCACCGGGGCTAGCTGGTACGAAAGTCAAGAGACCCAGTACTTC. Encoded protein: CASTPTGASWYESQETQYF.